This T cell receptor beta chain stems from a study of blood T cell repertoires in COVID-19 (TCRdb year 2020). Regarding the complete study: Collaborator samples came from the United States, Italy and Spain and covered acute and convalescent phases of COVID-19. The material from the prospective study consisted of cDNA or gDNA derived from T cells, B-cell-depleted T cells, or PBMCs. The dataset comprised deeply sampled blood TCRbeta repertoires from subjects exposed to, actively infected with, or recovered from COVID-19. The repertoires were released in a freely available public database intended as a resource for research on the immune response to SARS-CoV-2. The samples were drawn from two sources: the first 160 participants of the ongoing ImmuneRACE study, and 1,200 or so subjects contributed by 6 global collaborators. A de-identified subject ID, COVID-19 status, age in years and sex were almost always included in the sample metadata. HLA class I and class II types, where available, came from metadata supplied by the sample provider rather than from assay-based typing. Overall results and qualifications from the work: The amount of clinical and demographic metadata varied by source and participant and was provided uncurated.

Reading the germline V gene gives CDR1 LGHNA and CDR2 YSLEER. The CDR3 runs 16 amino acids, cysteine and phenylalanine included. Of all the DNA, just the CDR3 is kept, 48 bases in frame from base 1. V ends up 1 base short and J 4 bases short, with an unmatched junction base count of 3. A note on this clone: There is no known antigen for this receptor. No qualities accompany the bases; no much larger clone lies one base away.

TCRbeta CDR3 regions were amplified from genomic DNA by means of the immunoSEQ Assay, a bias-controlled multiplex PCR. The published analysis was carried out like this. The number of nucleated cells in each sample was estimated by amplification of reference gene primers within the assay. To quantify the absolute abundance of each unique TCRbeta CDR3 rearrangement, sequence reads were collapsed and filtered. For each sample, productive Simpson clonality was calculated as the square root of Simpson's diversity index across productive rearrangements. In its TCRdb copy, this immuneACCESS table keeps in-frame sequences only and misses some clones. Where compared with another copy, unresolved V genes explain less than half of these, and the others have no known cause. From that table come the V and J calls and clone size; the DNA was used to work out D and trimming. In all, the sample holds some 180,000 clones, and 83% of those were seen once. Approximately 2% of the sample is held by the ten biggest clonotypes.

Each collaborating institution followed its own protocols to collect whole blood in K2EDTA tubes. For TCRbeta analysis, collaborators shipped samples in one of three forms: frozen whole blood, isolated PBMCs, or DNA extracted from either of those sample types. Recombination joined TRBV4-3 with TRBJ2-2; TRBD1 aligns with 10 central bases. The source is an elderly woman with acute or convalescent COVID-19. Sequenced sample: peripheral blood. The sequence in DNA is TGCGCCAGCAGCCAAGGGACAGGGGGTCGCACCGGGGAGCTGTTTTTT. This translates into CASSQGTGGRTGELFF.